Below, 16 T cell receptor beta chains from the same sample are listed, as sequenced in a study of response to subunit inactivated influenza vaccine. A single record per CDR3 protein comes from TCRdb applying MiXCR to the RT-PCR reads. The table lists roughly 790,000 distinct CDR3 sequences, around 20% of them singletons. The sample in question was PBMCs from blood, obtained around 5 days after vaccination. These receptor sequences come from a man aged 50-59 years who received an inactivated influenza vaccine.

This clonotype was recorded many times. CDR3 sequence: CASSLARGGETQYF. The CDR3, as DNA: TGTGCCAGCAGTTTAGCGCGGGGTGGAGAGACCCAGTACTTC. The V gene is TRBV12-3 or TRBV12-4, the J gene TRBJ2-5, with D tentatively TRBD2 (6 bases). Trimming shortened V by 0 bases and J by 4 bases, and 9 bases separated the two germline ends. The CDR3 is made up of 14 amino acids.

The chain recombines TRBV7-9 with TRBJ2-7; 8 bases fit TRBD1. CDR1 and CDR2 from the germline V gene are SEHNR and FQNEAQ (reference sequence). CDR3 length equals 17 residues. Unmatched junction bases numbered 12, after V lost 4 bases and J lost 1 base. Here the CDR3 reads CASSSGIGQGSSYEQYF. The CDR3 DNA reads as TGTGCCAGCAGCTCTGGAATAGGACAGGGTTCTTCCTACGAGCAGTACTTC.

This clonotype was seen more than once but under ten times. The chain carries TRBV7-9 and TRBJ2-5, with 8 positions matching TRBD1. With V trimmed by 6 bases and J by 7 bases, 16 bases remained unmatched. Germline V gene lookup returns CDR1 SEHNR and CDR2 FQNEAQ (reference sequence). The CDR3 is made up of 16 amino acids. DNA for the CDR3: TGTGCCAGCAGTCCACCCCTGGCAGGGGGCGAAGGGACCCAGTACTTC. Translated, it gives CASSPPLAGGEGTQYF. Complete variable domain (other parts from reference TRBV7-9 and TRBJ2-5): DTGVSQNPRHKITKRGQNVTFRCDPISEHNRLYWYRQTLGQGPEFLTYFQNEAQLEKSRLLSDRFSAERPKGSFSTLEIQRTEQGDSAMYLCASSPPLAGGEGTQYFGPGTRLLVL.

The CDR3 DNA is TGCGCCACTCGGACTAGCGGGAACACAGATACGCAGTATTTT. As protein: CATRTSGNTDTQYF. The V call is TRBV5-1, the J call TRBJ2-3, with 12 nucleotides matching TRBD2. The CDR3 runs to 14 residues. The J segment lost 2 bases and the V segment lost 9 bases, leaving 4 bases of the junction unmatched. The germline gives CDR1 SGHRS, CDR2 YFSETQ.

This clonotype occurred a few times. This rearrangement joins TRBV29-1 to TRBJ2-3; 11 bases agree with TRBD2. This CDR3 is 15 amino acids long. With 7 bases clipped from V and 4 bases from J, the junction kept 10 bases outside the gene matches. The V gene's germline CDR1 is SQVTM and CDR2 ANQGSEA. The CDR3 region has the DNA TGCAGCGGGGTAGCGGGGGGGCCTAGGGCAGATACGCAGTATTTT. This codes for CSGVAGGPRADTQYF.

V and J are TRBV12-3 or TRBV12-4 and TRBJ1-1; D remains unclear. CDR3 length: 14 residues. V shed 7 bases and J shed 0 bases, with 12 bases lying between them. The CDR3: CASTDPLMNTEAFF. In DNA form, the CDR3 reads TGTGCCAGCACCGATCCCCTCATGAACACTGAAGCTTTCTTT.

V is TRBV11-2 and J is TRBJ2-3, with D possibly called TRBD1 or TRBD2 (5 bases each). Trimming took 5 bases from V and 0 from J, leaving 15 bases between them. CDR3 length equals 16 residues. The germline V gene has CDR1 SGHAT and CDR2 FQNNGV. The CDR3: CASSPIRGPSTDTQYF. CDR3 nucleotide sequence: TGTGCCAGCAGCCCGATACGGGGACCTAGCACAGATACGCAGTATTTT.

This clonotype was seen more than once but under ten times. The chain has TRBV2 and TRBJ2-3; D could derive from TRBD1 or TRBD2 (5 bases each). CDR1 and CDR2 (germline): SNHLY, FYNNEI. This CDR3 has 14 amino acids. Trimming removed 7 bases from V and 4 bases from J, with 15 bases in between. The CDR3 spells CASKGSFPPDTQYF. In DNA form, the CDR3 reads TGTGCCAGCAAGGGGAGTTTCCCGCCAGATACGCAGTATTTT.

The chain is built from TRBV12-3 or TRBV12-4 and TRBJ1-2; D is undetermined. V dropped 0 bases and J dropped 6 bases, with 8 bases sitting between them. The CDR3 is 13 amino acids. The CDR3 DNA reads TGTGCCAGCAGTTTAGCGACGAGGGATGGCTACACCTTC. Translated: CASSLATRDGYTF.

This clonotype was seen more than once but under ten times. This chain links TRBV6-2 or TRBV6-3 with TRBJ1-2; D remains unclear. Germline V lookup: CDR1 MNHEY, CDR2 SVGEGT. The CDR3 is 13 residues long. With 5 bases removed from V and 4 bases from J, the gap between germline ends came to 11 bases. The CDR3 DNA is TGTGCCAGCAGTCACGGGCAGGTCTATGGCTACACCTTC. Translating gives CASSHGQVYGYTF.

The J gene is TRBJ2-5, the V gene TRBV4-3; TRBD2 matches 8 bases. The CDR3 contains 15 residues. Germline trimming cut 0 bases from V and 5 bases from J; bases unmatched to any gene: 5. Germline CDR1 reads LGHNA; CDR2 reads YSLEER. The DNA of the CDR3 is TGCGCCAGCAGCCAAGATGCCGGGGGGGTCGAGACCCAGTACTTC. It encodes CASSQDAGGVETQYF.

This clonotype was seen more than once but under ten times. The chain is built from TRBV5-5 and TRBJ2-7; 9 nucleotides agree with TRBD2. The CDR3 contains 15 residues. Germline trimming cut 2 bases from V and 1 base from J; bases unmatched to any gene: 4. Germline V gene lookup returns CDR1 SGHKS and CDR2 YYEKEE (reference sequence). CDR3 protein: CASSFSSGISYEQYF. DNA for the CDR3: TGTGCCAGCAGCTTTTCTAGCGGGATATCCTACGAGCAGTACTTC.

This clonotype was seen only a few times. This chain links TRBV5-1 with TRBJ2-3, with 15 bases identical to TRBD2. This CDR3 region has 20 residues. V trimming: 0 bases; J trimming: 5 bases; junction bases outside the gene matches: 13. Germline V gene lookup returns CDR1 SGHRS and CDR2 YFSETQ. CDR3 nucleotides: TGCGCCAGCAGCTTGGGTTATGGCGTCTCGGGACTAGCGGGAGGAGATACGCAGTATTTT. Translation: CASSLGYGVSGLAGGDTQYF.

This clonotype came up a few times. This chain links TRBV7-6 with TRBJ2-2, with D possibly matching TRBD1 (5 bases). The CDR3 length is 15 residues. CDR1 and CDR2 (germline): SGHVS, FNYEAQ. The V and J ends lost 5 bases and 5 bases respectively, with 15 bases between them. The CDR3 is CASSPEPRETGELFF. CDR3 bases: TGTGCCAGCAGCCCCGAACCCAGGGAAACCGGGGAGCTGTTTTTT.

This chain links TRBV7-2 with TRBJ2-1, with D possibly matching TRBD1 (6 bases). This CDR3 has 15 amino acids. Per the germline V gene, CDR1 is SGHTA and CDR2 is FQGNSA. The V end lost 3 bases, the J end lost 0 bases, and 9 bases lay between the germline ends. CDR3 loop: CASSFSRGSYNEQFF. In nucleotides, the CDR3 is TGTGCCAGCAGCTTTTCCAGGGGCTCCTACAATGAGCAGTTCTTC.

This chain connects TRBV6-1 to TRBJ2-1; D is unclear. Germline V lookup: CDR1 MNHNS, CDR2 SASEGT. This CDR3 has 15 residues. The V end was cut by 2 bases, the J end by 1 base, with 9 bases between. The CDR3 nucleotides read TGTGCCAGCAGTGAACTCCGGTTATCCTACAATGAGCAGTTCTTC. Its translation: CASSELRLSYNEQFF.